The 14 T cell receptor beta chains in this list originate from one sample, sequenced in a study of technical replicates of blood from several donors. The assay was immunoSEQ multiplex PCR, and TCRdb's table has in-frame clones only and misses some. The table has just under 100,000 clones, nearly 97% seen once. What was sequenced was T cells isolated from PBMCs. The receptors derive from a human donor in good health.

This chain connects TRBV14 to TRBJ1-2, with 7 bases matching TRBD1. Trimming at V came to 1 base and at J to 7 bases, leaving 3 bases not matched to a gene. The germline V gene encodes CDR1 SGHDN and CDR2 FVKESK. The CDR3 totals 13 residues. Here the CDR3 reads CASSQGGGSGYTF. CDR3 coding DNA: TGTGCCAGCAGCCAAGGAGGGGGCAGTGGCTACACCTTC.

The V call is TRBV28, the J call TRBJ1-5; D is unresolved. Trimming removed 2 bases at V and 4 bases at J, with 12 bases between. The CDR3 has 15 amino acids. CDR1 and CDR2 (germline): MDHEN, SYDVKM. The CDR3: CASSLIASGNQPQHF. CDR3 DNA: TGTGCCAGCAGTTTAATAGCTTCGGGGAATCAGCCCCAGCATTTT.

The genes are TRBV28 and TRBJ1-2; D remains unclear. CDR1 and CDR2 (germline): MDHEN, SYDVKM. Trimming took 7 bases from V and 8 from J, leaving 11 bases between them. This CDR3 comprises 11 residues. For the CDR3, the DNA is TGTGCCAGCACCGAGCGCGGAGGCTACACCTTC. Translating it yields CASTERGGYTF.

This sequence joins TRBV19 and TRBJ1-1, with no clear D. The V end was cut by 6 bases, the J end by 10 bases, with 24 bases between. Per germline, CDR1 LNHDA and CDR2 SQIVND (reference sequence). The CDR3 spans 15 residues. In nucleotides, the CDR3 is TGTGCCAGTAGCCGCTCGACTCTAACATTGGAGGGAGCTTTCTTT. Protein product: CASSRSTLTLEGAFF.

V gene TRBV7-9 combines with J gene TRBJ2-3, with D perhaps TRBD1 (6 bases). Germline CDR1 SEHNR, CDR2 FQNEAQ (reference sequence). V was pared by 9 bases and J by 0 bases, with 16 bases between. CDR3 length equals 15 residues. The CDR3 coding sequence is TGTGCCAGTTCTACCGGGACACATAGCACAGATACGCAGTATTTT. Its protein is CASSTGTHSTDTQYF.

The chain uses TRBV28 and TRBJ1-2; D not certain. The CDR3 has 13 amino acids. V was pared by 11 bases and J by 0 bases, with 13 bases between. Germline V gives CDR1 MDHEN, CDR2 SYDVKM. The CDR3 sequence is CAHQAGANYGYTF. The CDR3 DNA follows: TGTGCCCATCAGGCGGGAGCTAACTATGGCTACACCTTC.

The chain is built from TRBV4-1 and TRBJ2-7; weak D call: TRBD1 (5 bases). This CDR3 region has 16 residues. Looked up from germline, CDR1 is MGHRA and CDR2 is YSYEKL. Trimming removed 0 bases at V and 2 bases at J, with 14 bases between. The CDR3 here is CASSQEQDLRTYEQYF. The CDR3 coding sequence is TGCGCCAGCAGCCAAGAACAGGATTTGAGGACCTACGAGCAGTACTTC.

CDR3 nucleotides: TGTGCCAGCAGGACCCTAGCGGGAGCGACCGGGGAGCTGTTTTTT. It encodes CASRTLAGATGELFF. V usage is TRBV2 and J usage is TRBJ2-2, with TRBD2 identical over 10 bases. Germline loops: CDR1 SNHLY, CDR2 FYNNEI. The CDR3 is 15 residues long. Trimming at V came to 6 bases and at J to 5 bases, leaving 6 bases not matched to a gene.

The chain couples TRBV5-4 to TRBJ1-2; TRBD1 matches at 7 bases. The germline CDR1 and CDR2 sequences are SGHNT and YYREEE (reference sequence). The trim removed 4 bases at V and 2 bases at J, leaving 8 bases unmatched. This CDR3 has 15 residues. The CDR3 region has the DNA TGTGCCAGCAGCCGGGACAGTGCCTGGAACTATGGCTACACCTTC. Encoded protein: CASSRDSAWNYGYTF. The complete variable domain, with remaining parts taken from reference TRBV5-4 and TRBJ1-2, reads ETGVTQSPTHLIKTRGQQVTLRCSSQSGHNTVSWYQQALGQGPQFIFQYYREEENGRGNFPPRFSGLQFPNYSSELNVNALELDDSALYLCASSRDSAWNYGYTFGSGTRLTVV.

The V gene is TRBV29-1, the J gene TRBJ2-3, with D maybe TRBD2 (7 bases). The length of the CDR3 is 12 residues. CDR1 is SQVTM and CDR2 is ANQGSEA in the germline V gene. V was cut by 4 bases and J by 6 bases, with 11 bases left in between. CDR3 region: CSVGGGDDTQYF. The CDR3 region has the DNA TGCAGCGTTGGCGGGGGCGACGATACGCAGTATTTT.

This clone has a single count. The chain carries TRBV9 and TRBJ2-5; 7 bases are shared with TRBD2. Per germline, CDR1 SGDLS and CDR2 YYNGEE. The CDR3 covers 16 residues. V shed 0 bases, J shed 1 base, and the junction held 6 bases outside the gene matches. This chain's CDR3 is CASSVGVGGLQETQYF. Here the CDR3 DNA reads TGTGCCAGCAGCGTAGGGGTGGGAGGGCTCCAAGAGACCCAGTACTTC.

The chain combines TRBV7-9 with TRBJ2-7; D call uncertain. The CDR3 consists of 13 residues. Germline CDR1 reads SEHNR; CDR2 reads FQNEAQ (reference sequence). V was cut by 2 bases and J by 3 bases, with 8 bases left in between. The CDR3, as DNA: TGTGCCAGCAGCTTATCTGCGTACTACGAGCAGTACTTC. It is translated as CASSLSAYYEQYF.

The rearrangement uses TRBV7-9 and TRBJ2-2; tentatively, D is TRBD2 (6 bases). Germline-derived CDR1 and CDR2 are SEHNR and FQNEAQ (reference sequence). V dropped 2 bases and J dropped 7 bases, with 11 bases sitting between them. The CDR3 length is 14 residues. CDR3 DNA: TGTGCCAGCAGCTTACCCTTGCGGGACGGGGAGCTGTTTTTT. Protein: CASSLPLRDGELFF.

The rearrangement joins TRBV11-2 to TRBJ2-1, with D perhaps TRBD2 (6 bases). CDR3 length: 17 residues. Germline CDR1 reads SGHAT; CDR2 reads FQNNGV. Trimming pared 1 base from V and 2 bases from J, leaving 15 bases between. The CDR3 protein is CASSLVPPGDAYNEQFF. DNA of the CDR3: TGTGCCAGCAGCTTAGTTCCACCGGGAGACGCCTACAATGAGCAGTTCTTC.